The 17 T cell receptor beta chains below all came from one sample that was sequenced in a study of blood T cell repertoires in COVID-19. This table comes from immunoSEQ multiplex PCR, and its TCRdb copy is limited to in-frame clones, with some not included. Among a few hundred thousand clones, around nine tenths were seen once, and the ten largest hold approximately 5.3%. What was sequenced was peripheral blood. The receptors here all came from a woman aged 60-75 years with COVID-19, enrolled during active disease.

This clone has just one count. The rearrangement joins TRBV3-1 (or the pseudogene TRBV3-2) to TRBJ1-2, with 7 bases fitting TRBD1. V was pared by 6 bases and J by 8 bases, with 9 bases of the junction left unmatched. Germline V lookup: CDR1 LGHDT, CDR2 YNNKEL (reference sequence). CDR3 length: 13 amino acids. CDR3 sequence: CASRIQGTPGYTF. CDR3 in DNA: TGTGCCAGCAGGATACAGGGGACGCCGGGCTACACCTTC.

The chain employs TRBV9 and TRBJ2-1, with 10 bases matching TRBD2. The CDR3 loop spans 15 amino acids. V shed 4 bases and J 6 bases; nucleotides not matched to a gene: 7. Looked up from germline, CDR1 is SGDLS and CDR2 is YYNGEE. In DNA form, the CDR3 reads TGTGCCAGCAGCCTCTCTAGCGGGAGTACCAATGAGCAGTTCTTC. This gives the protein CASSLSSGSTNEQFF.

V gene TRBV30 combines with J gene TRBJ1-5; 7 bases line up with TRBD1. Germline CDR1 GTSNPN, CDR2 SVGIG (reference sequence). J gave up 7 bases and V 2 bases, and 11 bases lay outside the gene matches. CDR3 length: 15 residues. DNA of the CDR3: TGTGCCTGGAGTAGCGGGCAGGGGGTTGGACAGCCCCAGCATTTT. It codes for CAWSSGQGVGQPQHF.

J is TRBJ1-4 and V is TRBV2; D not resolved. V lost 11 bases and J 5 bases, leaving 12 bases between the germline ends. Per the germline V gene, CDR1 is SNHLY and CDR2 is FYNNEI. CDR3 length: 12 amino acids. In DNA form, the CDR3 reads TGTGCCTCCCGCGGGGTAAATGAAAAACTGTTTTTT. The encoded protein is CASRGVNEKLFF.

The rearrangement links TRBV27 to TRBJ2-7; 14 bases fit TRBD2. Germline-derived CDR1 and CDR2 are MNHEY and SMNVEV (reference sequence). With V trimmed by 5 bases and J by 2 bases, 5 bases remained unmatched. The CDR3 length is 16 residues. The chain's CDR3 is CASSPRLAGGPYEQYF. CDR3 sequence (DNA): TGTGCCAGCAGTCCCCGACTAGCGGGAGGGCCCTACGAGCAGTACTTC.

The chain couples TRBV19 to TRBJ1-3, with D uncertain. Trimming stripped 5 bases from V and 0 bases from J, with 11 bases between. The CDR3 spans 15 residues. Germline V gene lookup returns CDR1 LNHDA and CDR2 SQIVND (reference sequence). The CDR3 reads CASSGHTISGNTIYF. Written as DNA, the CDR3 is TGTGCCAGTAGTGGTCACACCATCTCTGGAAACACCATATATTTT.

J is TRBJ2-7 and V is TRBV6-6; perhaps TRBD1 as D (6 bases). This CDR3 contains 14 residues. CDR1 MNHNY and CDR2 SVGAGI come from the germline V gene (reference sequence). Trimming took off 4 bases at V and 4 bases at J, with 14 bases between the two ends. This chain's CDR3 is CASSLTGPLYEQYF. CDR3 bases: TGTGCCAGCAGTTTAACAGGGCCCCTTTACGAGCAGTACTTC.

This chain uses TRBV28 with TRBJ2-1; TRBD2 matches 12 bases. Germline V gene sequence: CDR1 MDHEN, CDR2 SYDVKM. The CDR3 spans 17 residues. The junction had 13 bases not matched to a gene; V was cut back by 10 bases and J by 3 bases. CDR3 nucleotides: TGTGCCACAAGGACGACCGGACTAGCGGGATACTACAATGAGCAGTTCTTC. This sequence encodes CATRTTGLAGYYNEQFF.

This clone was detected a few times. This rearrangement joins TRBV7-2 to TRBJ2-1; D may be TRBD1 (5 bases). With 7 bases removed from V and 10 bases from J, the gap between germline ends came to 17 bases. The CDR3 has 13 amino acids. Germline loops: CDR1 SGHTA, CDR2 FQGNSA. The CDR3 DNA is TGTGCCAGCACCCTTTATAGGGGATCGGAGCAGTTCTTC. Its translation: CASTLYRGSEQFF.

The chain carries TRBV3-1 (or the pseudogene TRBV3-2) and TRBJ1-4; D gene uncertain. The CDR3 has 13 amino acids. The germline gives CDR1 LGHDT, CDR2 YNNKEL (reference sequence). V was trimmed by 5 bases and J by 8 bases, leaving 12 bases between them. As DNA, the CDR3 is TGTGCCAGCAGCGCCCAGACTCGGGAAAAACTGTTTTTT. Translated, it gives CASSAQTREKLFF.

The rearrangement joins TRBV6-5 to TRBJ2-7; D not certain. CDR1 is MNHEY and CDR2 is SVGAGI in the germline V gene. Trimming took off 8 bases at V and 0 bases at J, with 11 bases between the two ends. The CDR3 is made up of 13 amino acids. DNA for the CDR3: TGTGCCAGCGCTTACAGAAGCTCCTACGAGCAGTACTTC. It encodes CASAYRSSYEQYF.

The CDR3 DNA is TGTGCCAGCAGCCCCGGACTGGACCGTAGCACAGATACGCAGTATTTT. It yields the protein CASSPGLDRSTDTQYF. The V and J genes are TRBV11-2 and TRBJ2-3; perhaps TRBD2 as D (5 bases). This CDR3 is 16 amino acids long. The germline V gene encodes CDR1 SGHAT and CDR2 FQNNGV. With 5 bases removed from V and 0 bases from J, the gap between germline ends came to 15 bases.

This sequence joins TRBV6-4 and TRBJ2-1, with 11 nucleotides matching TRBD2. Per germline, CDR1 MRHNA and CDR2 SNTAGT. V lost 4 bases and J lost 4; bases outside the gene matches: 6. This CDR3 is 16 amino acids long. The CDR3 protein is CASSGNRLAGYNEQFF. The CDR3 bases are TGTGCCAGCAGTGGCAATCGACTAGCGGGGTACAATGAGCAGTTCTTC.

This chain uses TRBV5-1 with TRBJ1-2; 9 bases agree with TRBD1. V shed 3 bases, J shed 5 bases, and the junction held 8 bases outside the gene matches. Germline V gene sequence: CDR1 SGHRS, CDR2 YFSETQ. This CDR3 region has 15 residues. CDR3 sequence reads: CASSSGQGGGYGYTF. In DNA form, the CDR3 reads TGCGCCAGCAGCTCGGGACAGGGCGGGGGGTATGGCTACACCTTC. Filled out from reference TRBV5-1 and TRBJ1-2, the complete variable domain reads KAGVTQTPRYLIKTRGQQVTLSCSPISGHRSVSWYQQTPGQGLQFLFEYFSETQRNKGNFPGRFSGRQFSNSRSEMNVSTLELGDSALYLCASSSGQGGGYGYTFGSGTRLTVV.

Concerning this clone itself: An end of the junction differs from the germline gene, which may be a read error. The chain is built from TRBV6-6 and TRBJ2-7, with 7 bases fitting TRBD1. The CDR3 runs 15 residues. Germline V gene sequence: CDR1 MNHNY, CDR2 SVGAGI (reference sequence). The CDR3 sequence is CASSPPRQGIYKQYF. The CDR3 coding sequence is TGTGCCAGCAGCCCCCCGAGACAGGGCATCTACAAGCAGTACTTC.

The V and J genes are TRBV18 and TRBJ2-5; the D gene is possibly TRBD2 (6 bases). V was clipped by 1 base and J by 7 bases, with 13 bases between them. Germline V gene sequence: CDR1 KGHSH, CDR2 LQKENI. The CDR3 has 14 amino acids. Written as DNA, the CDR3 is TGTGCCAGCTCACCACTAAGGGTGGAGGGGACCCAGTACTTC. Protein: CASSPLRVEGTQYF. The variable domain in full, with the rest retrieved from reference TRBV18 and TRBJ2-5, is NAGVMQNPRHLVRRRGQEARLRCSPMKGHSHVYWYRQLPEEGLKFMVYLQKENIIDESGMPKERFSAEFPKEGPSILRIQQVVRGDSAAYFCASSPLRVEGTQYFGPGTRLLVL.

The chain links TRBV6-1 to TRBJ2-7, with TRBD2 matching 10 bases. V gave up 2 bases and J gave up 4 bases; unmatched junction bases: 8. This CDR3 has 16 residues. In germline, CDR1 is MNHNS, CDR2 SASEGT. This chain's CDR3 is CASSEWASGSLYEQYF. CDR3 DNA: TGTGCCAGCAGTGAATGGGCTAGCGGGAGCTTATACGAGCAGTACTTC.